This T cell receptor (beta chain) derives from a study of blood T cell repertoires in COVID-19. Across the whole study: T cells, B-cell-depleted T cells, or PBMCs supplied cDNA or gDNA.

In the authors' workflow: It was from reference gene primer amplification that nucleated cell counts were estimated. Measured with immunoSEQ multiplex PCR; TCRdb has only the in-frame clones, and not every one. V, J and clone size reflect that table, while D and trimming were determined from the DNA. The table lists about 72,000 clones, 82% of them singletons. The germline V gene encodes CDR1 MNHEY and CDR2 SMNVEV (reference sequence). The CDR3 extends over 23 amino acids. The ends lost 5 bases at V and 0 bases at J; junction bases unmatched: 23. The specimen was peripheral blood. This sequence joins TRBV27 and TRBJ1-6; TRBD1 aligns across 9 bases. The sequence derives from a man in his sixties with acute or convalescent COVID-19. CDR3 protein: CASSGGGVWGQGLLSSYNSPLHF. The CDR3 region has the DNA TGTGCCAGCAGTGGTGGGGGAGTGTGGGGACAGGGCCTCCTGAGCTCCTATAATTCACCCCTCCACTTT.